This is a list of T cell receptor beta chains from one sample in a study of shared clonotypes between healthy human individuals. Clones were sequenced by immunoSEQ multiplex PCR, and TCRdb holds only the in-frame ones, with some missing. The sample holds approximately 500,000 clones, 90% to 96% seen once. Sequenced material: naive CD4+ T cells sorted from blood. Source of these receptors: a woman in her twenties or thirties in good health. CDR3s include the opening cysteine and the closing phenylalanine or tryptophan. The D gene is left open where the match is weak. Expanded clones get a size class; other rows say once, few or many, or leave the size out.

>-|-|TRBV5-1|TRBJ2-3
TGCGCCAGCAGCTTGAGGGAACGCACAGATACGCAGTATTTT
CASSLRERTDTQYF
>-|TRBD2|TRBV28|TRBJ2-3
TGTGCCAGCAGTTTTCGGGGGAGGGCCGGCGAGGATACGCAGTATTTT
CASSFRGRAGEDTQYF
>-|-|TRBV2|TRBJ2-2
TGTGCCAGCAGTCAACAGGGATCCGCGAACACCGGGGAGCTGTTTTTT
CASSQQGSANTGELFF
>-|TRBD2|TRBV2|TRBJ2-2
TGTGCCAGCATTTTCCTAGCGGGAGAGGGGGGGGAGCTGTTTTTT
CASIFLAGEGGELFF
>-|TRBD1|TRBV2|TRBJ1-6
TGTGCCGCGAGGGGGGCTAGGACAGGCCGCCGGAATTCACCCCTCCACTTT
CAARGARTGRRNSPLHF
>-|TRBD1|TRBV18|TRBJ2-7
TGTGCCAGCTCGCCCAGGGACAGCCCCTACGAGCAGTACTTC
CASSPRDSPYEQYF
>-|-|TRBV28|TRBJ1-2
TGTGCCAGCAGTTTTGCAGATGGCTACACCTTC
CASSFADGYTF
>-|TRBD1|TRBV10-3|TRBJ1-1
TGTGCCATCAGACTCCAGGGGGTTGATACTGAAGCTTTCTTT
CAIRLQGVDTEAFF
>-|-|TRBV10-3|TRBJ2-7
TGTGCCATCAGTGAGTCTCGGGTGGGCTACGAGCAGTACTTC
CAISESRVGYEQYF
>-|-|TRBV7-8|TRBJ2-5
TGTGCCAGCAGCTTAACTAGAGGCGGAGAGACCCAGTACTTC
CASSLTRGGETQYF
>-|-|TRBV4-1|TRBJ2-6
TGCGCCAGCAGCCAAGCCGTTCCTGGGGCCAACGTCCTGACTTTC
CASSQAVPGANVLTF
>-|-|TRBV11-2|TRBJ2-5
TGTGCCAGCAGCTTAGAGCCAGACCAAGAGACCCAGTACTTC
CASSLEPDQETQYF
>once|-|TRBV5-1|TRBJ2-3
TGCGCCAGCAGCTGGGGGGTGACCACCAGCACAGATACGCAGTATTTT
CASSWGVTTSTDTQYF
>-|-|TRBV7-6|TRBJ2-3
TGTGCCAGCAGCCCCACGGCACGGCCTCTTAGCACAGATACGCAGTATTTT
CASSPTARPLSTDTQYF
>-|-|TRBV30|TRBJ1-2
TGTGCCTGGAGTCAGGGTGGGGGCTACACCTTC
CAWSQGGGYTF
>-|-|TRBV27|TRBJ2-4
TGTGCCAGCAGTACCCTAAGGACGAGGGGAAACATTCAGTACTTC
CASSTLRTRGNIQYF
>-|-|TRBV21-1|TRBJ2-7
TGTGCCAGCAGCAAAGTGGGAGGGGCTAGCGGGGCCTCGTTATCCGCCAGACCCGAGCAGTACTTC
CASSKVGGASGASLSARPEQYF
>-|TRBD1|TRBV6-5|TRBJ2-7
TGTGCCAGCAGGACAGGGGTCGAGCAGTACTTC
CASRTGVEQYF
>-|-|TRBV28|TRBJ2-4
TGTGCCAGCAGTTTGGGCCAGGGTAGCATTCAGTACTTC
CASSLGQGSIQYF
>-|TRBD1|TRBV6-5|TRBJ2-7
TGTGCCAGCAGTTCCCCGGGACAGGGCCTGGAGGAGCAGTACTTC
CASSSPGQGLEEQYF
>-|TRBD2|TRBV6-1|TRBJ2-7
TGTGCCAGCAAGGTAGCGGGAGCCAAGGGCGAGCAGTACTTC
CASKVAGAKGEQYF
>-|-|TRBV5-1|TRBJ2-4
TGCGCCAGTACCCCCCTAGGGGGGACGATAGCCAAAAACATTCAGTACTTC
CASTPLGGTIAKNIQYF
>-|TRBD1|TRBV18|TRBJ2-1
TGTGCCAGCTTCCCGGGACAGGGGCGCAATGAGCAGTTCTTC
CASFPGQGRNEQFF
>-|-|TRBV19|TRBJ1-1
TGTGCCAGTGAGCCCGGGGACATGAACACTGAAGCTTTCTTT
CASEPGDMNTEAFF
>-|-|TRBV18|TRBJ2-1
TGTGCCAGCTCACCGCAGGGGGGCTATAGCTACAATGAGCAGTTCTTC
CASSPQGGYSYNEQFF
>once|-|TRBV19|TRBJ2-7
TGTGCCAGTAGTCCCGACGTGCAGGCCTACGAGCAGTACTTC
CASSPDVQAYEQYF
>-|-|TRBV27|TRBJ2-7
TGTGCCAGCAGTTCAAGCTACGAGCAGTACTTC
CASSSSYEQYF
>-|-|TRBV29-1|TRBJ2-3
TGCAGCTTACGGACGGGAGCTAGCACAGATACGCAGTATTTT
CSLRTGASTDTQYF
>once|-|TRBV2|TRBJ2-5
TGTGCCAGCTCTGACAGTAAAGAGACCCAGTACTTC
CASSDSKETQYF
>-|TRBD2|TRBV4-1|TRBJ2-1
TGCGCCAGCAGCCAAGCGGGAGGGATCTACAATGAGCAGTTCTTC
CASSQAGGIYNEQFF
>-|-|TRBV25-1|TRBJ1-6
TGTGCCAGCAGTGCGGGAAATTCACCCCTCCACTTT
CASSAGNSPLHF
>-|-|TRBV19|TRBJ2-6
TGTGCCAGTAGTATAGTAGGCAGGTCCTTAGGGGCCAACGTCCTGACTTTC
CASSIVGRSLGANVLTF
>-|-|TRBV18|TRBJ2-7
TGTGCCAGCTCCCAACAGGGATCCTACGAGCAGTACTTC
CASSQQGSYEQYF
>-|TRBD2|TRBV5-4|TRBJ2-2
TGTGCCAGCAGAGTAGCGGGGGGTACCGGGGAGCTGTTTTTT
CASRVAGGTGELFF
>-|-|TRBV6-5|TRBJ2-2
TGTGCCAGCACCCGGGGGAACACCGGGGAGCTGTTTTTT
CASTRGNTGELFF
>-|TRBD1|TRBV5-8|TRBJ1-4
TGTGCCAGCAGTTCGGGACAGGGGATTACTAATGAAAAACTGTTTTTT
CASSSGQGITNEKLFF
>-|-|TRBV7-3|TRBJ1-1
TGTGCCAGCAGCTGGACAGAAAACACTGAAGCTTTCTTT
CASSWTENTEAFF
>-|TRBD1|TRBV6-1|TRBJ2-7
TGTGCCAGCAGTGAAGAGACAGGGGAAAGCTCCTACGAGCAGTACTTC
CASSEETGESSYEQYF
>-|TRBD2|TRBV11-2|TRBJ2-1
TGTGCCAGCAGCTCCAGACTAGCGGGAGTTAGCGATGAGCAGTTCTTC
CASSSRLAGVSDEQFF
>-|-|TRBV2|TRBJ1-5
TGTGCCAGCAGTGTCTCCGGGTATAGCAATCAGCCCCAGCATTTT
CASSVSGYSNQPQHF
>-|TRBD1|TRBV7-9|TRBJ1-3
TGTGCCAGCAGCTTAGGGACAGGGGGACCAAACACCATATATTTT
CASSLGTGGPNTIYF
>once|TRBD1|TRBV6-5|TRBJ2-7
TGTGCCAGCAGACCGGACAGGGGGGTCTACGAGCAGTACTTC
CASRPDRGVYEQYF
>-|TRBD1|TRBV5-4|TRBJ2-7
TGTGCCAGCAGCCTGGGTCAGGACAGGGCGCTATACGAGCAGTACTTC
CASSLGQDRALYEQYF
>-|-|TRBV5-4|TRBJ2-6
TGTGCCAGCTACCCCGGGTGGTCGACCGGGGCCAACGTCCTGACTTTC
CASYPGWSTGANVLTF
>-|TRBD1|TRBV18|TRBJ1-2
TGTGCCAGCTCACCATTGGACAGGGGAGATGGCTACACCTTC
CASSPLDRGDGYTF
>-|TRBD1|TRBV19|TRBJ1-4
TGTGCCAGTAGCCTAGGACAGGGTCAGGAAAAACTGTTTTTT
CASSLGQGQEKLFF
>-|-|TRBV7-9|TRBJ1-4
TGTGCCAGCAGCTCTCCCGGGACACTAGCAACTAATGAAAAACTGTTTTTT
CASSSPGTLATNEKLFF
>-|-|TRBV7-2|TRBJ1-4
TGTGCCAGCAGCTTACTGGGGGTTGGCGAAAAACTGTTTTTT
CASSLLGVGEKLFF
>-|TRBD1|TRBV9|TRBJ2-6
TGTGCCAGCAGCGGTGGGACAGGCAGGGTCCTGACTTTC
CASSGGTGRVLTF
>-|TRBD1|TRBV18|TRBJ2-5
TGTGCCAGCTCACCAGGGACAGGGGGATCAACAGAGACCCAGTACTTC
CASSPGTGGSTETQYF
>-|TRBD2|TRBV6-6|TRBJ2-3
TGTGCCAGCAGTTCTGGTCGGGGGGGAATTTATGATACGCAGTATTTT
CASSSGRGGIYDTQYF
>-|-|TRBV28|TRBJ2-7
TGTGCCAGTAGATCCGGAGGCTACGAGCAGTACTTC
CASRSGGYEQYF
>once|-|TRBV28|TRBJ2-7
TGTGCCAGCAGTTTTTCGGGGCTAGACTACGAGCAGTACTTC
CASSFSGLDYEQYF
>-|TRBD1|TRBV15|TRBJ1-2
TGTGCCACCAGCAGTGGCCAAACAGGGGTGGGTGGCTACACCTTC
CATSSGQTGVGGYTF
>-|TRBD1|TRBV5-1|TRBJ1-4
TGCGCCAGCAGCCCCGGGACAGGGCGGAATGAAAAACTGTTTTTT
CASSPGTGRNEKLFF
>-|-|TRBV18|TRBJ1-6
TGTGCCAGCTCGCCTCTATCTCCAGGGGATTCACCCCTCCACTTT
CASSPLSPGDSPLHF
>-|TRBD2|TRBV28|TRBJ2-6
TGTGCCAGCCGTCCGGGACTAGCACGATCTGGGGCCAACGTCCTGACTTTC
CASRPGLARSGANVLTF
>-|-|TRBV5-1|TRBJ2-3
TGCGCCAGCAGCTTGATGAATTCGGATACGCAGTATTTT
CASSLMNSDTQYF
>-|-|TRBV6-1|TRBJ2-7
TGTGCCAGCAGTGCTAACTACGAGCAGTACTTC
CASSANYEQYF
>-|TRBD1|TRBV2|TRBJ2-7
TGTGCCAGCAGTTGGACAGGTACCTACGAGCAGTACTTC
CASSWTGTYEQYF